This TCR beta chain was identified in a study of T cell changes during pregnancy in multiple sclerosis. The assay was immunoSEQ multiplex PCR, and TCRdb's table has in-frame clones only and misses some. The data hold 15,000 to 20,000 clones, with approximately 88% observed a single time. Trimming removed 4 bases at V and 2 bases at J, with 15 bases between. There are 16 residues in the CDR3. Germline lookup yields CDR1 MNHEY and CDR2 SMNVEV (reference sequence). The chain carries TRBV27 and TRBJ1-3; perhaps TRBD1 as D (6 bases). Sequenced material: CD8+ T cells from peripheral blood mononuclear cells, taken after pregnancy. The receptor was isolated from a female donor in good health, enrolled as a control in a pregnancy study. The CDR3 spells CASSSRTDLTGNTIYF. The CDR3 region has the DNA TGTGCCAGCAGTTCTAGGACAGACCTTACTGGAAACACCATATATTTT.